This is a list of T cell receptor beta chains from one sample in a study of blood T cells in healthy people across ages. TCRdb used MiXCR to reprocess the 5' RACE reads, holding one entry per CDR3 protein. The sample includes about 900,000 distinct CDR3 sequences, roughly 50% of them seen just once. Material: blood. The receptor set was obtained from a man aged 25 to 40 in good health. CDR3s include the opening cysteine and the closing phenylalanine or tryptophan. Each record gives: CDR3 length, clone size, V gene, J gene, D gene, CDR3 protein, CDR3 DNA. D genes are given only for firm matches. Clone size is not always given. Where it is, it says once, few, many or a class for expanded clones.

length: 14
size: -
V: TRBV7-6
J: TRBJ2-1
D: -
CDR3: CASSLLGGVNEQFF
DNA: TGTGCCAGCAGCTTACTCGGAGGGGTCAATGAGCAGTTCTTC

length: 16
size: -
V: TRBV6-2/TRBV6-3
J: TRBJ1-2
D: -
CDR3: CASSLPPLQVDFGYTF
DNA: TGTGCCAGCAGCTTACCCCCTCTACAGGTGGATTTTGGCTACACCTTC

length: 15
size: -
V: TRBV4-1
J: TRBJ2-7
D: TRBD1
CDR3: CASSQDSGTGREQYF
DNA: TGCGCCAGCAGCCAAGACTCTGGGACAGGGAGGGAGCAGTACTTC

length: 15
size: -
V: TRBV29-1
J: TRBJ2-2
D: TRBD1
CDR3: CSVEDREVVTGELFF
DNA: TGCAGCGTCGAGGACAGGGAGGTGGTCACCGGGGAGCTGTTTTTT

length: 15
size: few
V: TRBV7-2
J: TRBJ2-3
D: -
CDR3: CASSLATGRLDTQYF
DNA: TGTGCCAGCAGCTTAGCAACTGGGCGGTTAGATACGCAGTATTTT

length: 13
size: -
V: TRBV5-1
J: TRBJ2-7
D: -
CDR3: CASSGGAAYEQYF
DNA: TGCGCCAGCAGTGGGGGGGCGGCCTACGAGCAGTACTTC

length: 15
size: few
V: TRBV7-9
J: TRBJ1-2
D: -
CDR3: CASGRQTYSFYGYTF
DNA: TGTGCCAGCGGGCGCCAGACCTATTCGTTCTATGGCTACACCTTC

length: 16
size: once
V: TRBV5-1
J: TRBJ2-1
D: -
CDR3: CASSWGTDNAYNEQFF
DNA: TGCGCCAGCAGCTGGGGGACTGACAACGCATACAATGAGCAGTTCTTC

length: 13
size: many
V: TRBV20-1
J: TRBJ1-1
D: TRBD1
CDR3: CSATDRGNTEAFF
DNA: TGCAGTGCGACGGACAGGGGGAACACTGAAGCTTTCTTT

length: 15
size: -
V: TRBV27
J: TRBJ2-3
D: -
CDR3: CASSLGQLLTDTQYF
DNA: TGTGCCAGCAGTTTAGGGCAGCTACTCACAGATACGCAGTATTTT

length: 12
size: many
V: TRBV29-1
J: TRBJ2-7
D: TRBD1
CDR3: CSVGQGTYEQYF
DNA: TGCAGCGTTGGACAGGGGACCTACGAGCAGTACTTC

length: 12
size: few
V: TRBV29-1
J: TRBJ2-7
D: -
CDR3: CSVDPPRSTQYF
DNA: TGCAGCGTTGATCCCCCGCGGTCAACCCAGTACTTC

length: 15
size: few
V: TRBV20-1
J: TRBJ2-5
D: TRBD1
CDR3: CSARVGTGGVETQYF
DNA: TGCAGTGCTAGAGTAGGGACAGGGGGCGTGGAGACCCAGTACTTC

length: 14
size: few
V: TRBV9
J: TRBJ1-2
D: -
CDR3: CASSFRTENYGYTF
DNA: TGTGCCAGCAGCTTCCGGACAGAGAACTATGGCTACACCTTC

length: 16
size: -
V: TRBV3-1
J: TRBJ1-5
D: TRBD1
CDR3: CASSQVYGQGKQPQHF
DNA: TGTGCCAGCAGCCAAGTGTACGGACAGGGCAAGCAGCCCCAGCATTTT

length: 18
size: few
V: TRBV4-2
J: TRBJ2-1
D: TRBD2
CDR3: CASSQGGGSGGVYNEQFF
DNA: TGTGCCAGCAGCCAAGGAGGGGGTAGCGGGGGGGTGTATAATGAGCAGTTCTTC

length: 16
size: -
V: TRBV7-9
J: TRBJ1-1
D: -
CDR3: CASSRNPMDGRDEAFF
DNA: TGTGCCAGCAGCCGAAATCCGATGGACGGACGAGATGAAGCTTTCTTT

length: 13
size: -
V: TRBV12-3/TRBV12-4
J: TRBJ1-2
D: TRBD1
CDR3: CASTRDRIYGYTF
DNA: TGTGCCAGCACTCGGGACAGGATCTATGGCTACACCTTC

length: 14
size: few
V: TRBV10-3
J: TRBJ2-7
D: TRBD1
CDR3: CAISVGTEIYEQYF
DNA: TGTGCCATCAGTGTAGGGACAGAGATCTACGAGCAGTACTTC

length: 12
size: -
V: TRBV12-3/TRBV12-4
J: TRBJ2-1
D: TRBD2
CDR3: CASSSVGTSRFF
DNA: TGTGCCAGCAGCTCTGTCGGGACTAGCAGGTTCTTC

length: 13
size: -
V: TRBV3-1
J: TRBJ1-2
D: -
CDR3: CASNPGRNYGYTF
DNA: TGTGCCAGCAACCCTGGACGGAACTATGGCTACACCTTC

length: 13
size: few
V: TRBV25-1
J: TRBJ2-7
D: -
CDR3: CASQPGNTYEQYF
DNA: TGTGCCAGTCAACCCGGAAACACCTACGAGCAGTACTTC

length: 13
size: few
V: TRBV30
J: TRBJ2-5
D: -
CDR3: CAWSYLAGETQYF
DNA: TGTGCCTGGAGTTACCTAGCAGGGGAGACCCAGTACTTC

length: 15
size: once
V: TRBV5-5
J: TRBJ1-1
D: -
CDR3: CASSFSGGGGTEAFF
DNA: TGTGCCAGCAGCTTTTCCGGGGGAGGGGGCACTGAAGCTTTCTTT

length: 15
size: -
V: TRBV4-1
J: TRBJ2-3
D: TRBD2
CDR3: CASSIPAGGTDTQYF
DNA: TGCGCCAGCAGCATCCCAGCGGGGGGCACAGATACGCAGTATTTT

length: 15
size: -
V: TRBV7-7
J: TRBJ2-7
D: TRBD1
CDR3: CASSRGQGHLYEQYF
DNA: TGTGCTAGCAGTAGGGGACAGGGGCACCTCTACGAGCAGTACTTC